Reported below is one TCR beta chain. What it recognizes is unknown. This sample was taken from a study of Graves' ophthalmopathy and Graves' hyperthyroidism. Study details: The blood sample was drawn at first diagnosis and before any treatment.

Study findings and constraints: Appearing in blood as well were most expanded thyroid clonotypes above 0.001 frequency.

V lost 6 bases and J 6 bases, leaving 7 bases between the germline ends. Germline V gene data show CDR1 as KGHDR and CDR2 as SFDVKD. The CDR3 length is 12 residues. Those donors who had ophthalmopathy presented with moderate-to-severe activity, a CAS of ≥3, a NOSPECS of ≥4 and a duration under 3 months. Scientists amplified the TCR beta CDR3 regions from RNA transcripts. RT-PCR in the first round used HTBI primers; a second-round multiplex PCR followed. TCRdb re-analysed the multiplex PCR reads in MiXCR, keeping a single row per CDR3 protein. The table has more than 40,000 distinct CDR3 sequences, roughly 52% seen once; the top ten hold under 30%.

The sample comprised peripheral blood. The sequence derives from an adult man with Graves' ophthalmopathy. The chain uses TRBV24-1 and TRBJ2-2; either TRBD1 or TRBD2 may fit D (5 bases each). CDR3 amino acids: CATSLGAGELFF. The CDR3 DNA reads as TGTGCCACCAGTCTGGGGGCCGGGGAGCTGTTTTTT.